Sequencing of this TCR beta chain was carried out in a study of PD-1 and CTLA-4 blockade in melanoma. Deletions cut 2 bases from V and 6 bases from J, with 15 bases between. The germline V gene has CDR1 SGHRS and CDR2 YFSETQ. The CDR3 spans 14 residues. This clone came up once. The data were produced by immunoSEQ multiplex PCR, yet TCRdb's version contains in-frame clones alone and is incomplete. The sample records about 30,000 clones, 85% to 90% being singletons. Sequenced here: CD8+ T cells from peripheral blood, sampled before anti-PD-1 treatment. This sequence was found in a human donor with melanoma. The chain uses TRBV5-1 and TRBJ2-7; D uncertain. CDR3: CASSLKMGPAEQYF. Here the CDR3 DNA reads TGCGCCAGCAGCTTAAAAATGGGCCCCGCCGAGCAGTACTTC.